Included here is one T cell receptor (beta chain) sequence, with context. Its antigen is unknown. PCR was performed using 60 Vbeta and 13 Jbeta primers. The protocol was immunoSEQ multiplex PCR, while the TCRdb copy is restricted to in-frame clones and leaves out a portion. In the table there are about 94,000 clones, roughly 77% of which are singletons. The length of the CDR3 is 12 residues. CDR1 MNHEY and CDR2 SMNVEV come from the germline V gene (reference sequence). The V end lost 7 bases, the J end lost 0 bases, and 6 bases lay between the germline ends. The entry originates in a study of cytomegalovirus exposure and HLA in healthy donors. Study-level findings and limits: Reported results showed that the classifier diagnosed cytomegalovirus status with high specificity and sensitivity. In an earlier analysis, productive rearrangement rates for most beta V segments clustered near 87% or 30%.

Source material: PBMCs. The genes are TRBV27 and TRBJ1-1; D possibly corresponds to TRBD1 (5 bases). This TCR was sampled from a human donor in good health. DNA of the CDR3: TGTGCCAGCATGACAGTGAACACTGAAGCTTTCTTT. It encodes CASMTVNTEAFF.